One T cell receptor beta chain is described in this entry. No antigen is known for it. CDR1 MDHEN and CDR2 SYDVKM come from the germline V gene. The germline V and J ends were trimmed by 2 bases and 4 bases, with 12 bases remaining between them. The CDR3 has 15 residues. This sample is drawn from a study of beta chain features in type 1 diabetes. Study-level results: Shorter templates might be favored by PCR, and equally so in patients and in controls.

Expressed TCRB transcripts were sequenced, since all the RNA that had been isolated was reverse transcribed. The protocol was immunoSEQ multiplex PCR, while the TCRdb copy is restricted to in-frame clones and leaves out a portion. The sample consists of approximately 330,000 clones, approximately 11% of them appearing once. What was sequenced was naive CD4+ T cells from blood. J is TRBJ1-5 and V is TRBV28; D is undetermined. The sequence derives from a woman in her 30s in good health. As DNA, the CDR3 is TGTGCCAGCAGTTTAGAGGCACCAGCGAATCAGCCCCAGCATTTT. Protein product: CASSLEAPANQPQHF. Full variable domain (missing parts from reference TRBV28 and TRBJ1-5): DVKVTQSSRYLVKRTGEKVFLECVQDMDHENMFWYRQDPGLGLRLIYFSYDVKMKEKGDIPEGYSVSREKKERFSLILESASTNQTSMYLCASSLEAPANQPQHFGDGTRLSIL.